Sequencing of this TCR beta chain was carried out in a study of cytomegalovirus exposure and HLA in healthy donors. The primer mix had 60 Vbeta and 13 Jbeta primers. Assay: immunoSEQ multiplex PCR; the TCRdb copy retains only in-frame clones and omits some. The sample carries 120,000 or so clones, approximately 75% recorded once. This CDR3 is 16 amino acids long. The germline CDR1 and CDR2 sequences are SEHNR and FQNEAQ (reference sequence). Germline trimming cut 3 bases from V and 2 bases from J; bases unmatched to any gene: 6. Sequencing was performed on PBMCs. The receptor was isolated from a woman aged 50 to 60 in good health and CMV-seronegative. The genes are TRBV7-9 and TRBJ1-3, with TRBD1 identical over 8 bases. The CDR3 loop is CASSFLQGAAGNTIYF. The DNA for the CDR3 is TGTGCCAGCAGCTTCCTCCAGGGGGCTGCTGGAAACACCATATATTTT.